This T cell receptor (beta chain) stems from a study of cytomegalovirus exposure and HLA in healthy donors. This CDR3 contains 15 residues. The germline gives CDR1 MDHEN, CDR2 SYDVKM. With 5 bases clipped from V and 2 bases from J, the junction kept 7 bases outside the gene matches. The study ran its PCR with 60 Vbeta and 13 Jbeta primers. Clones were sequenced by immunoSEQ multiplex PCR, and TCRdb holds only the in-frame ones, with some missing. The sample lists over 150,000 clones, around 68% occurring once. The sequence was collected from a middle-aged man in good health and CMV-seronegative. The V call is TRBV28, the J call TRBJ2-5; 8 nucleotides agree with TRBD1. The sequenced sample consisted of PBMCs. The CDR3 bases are TGTGCCAGCAGTCCCCCAGGGGGCCTACAAGAGACCCAGTACTTC. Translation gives CASSPPGGLQETQYF.